The T cell receptor (beta chain) described here comes from a study of T cells in narcolepsy. Here immunoSEQ multiplex PCR was the method, and the copy in TCRdb shows in-frame clones only, minus some. The sample shows tens of thousands of clones, around 78% of them seen only once. With 0 bases removed from V and 0 bases from J, the gap between germline ends came to 9 bases. The CDR3 runs to 16 residues. Germline V gene data show CDR1 as LNHDA and CDR2 as SQIVND (reference sequence). The TCR comes from a human donor with narcolepsy. The V and J genes are TRBV19 and TRBJ1-3; D gene uncertain. Sequenced: CD45RA- memory CD4+ T cells from PBMCs. The CDR3 protein is CASSIDGRSSGNTIYF. CDR3 coding DNA: TGTGCCAGTAGTATAGATGGACGGAGCTCTGGAAACACCATATATTTT.